This T cell receptor beta chain was captured by sequencing in a study of cytomegalovirus exposure and HLA in healthy donors (dated by TCRdb to about 2017). In terms of the full investigation: According to an earlier analysis of 587 of the donors, 150 million to 200 million T cells yielded roughly 110 million unique TCR beta sequences and 276 Gb of sequence data. Approximately 330 gigabases of sequencing data and around 85 million unique TCR sequences made up an early release that covered 640 HLA-typed donors. Of the roughly 400 genotyped donors, 80% to 90% were placed in the genetic ancestry cluster associated with self-reported Caucasian donors. The study aimed to test whether cataloging public T cell receptors could reveal signatures of past pathogen exposure. The T cell repertoires of about 700 subjects were profiled by immunosequencing and related to cytomegalovirus serostatus. A separate validation cohort of 100 to 150 different subjects was used in addition to the approximately 700-subject first cohort. High-throughput TCR immunosequencing, statistical association of individual TCRs with disease status, and machine learning were combined to predict cytomegalovirus infection status. A later analysis re-analyzed previously published TCR beta repertoires from 666 donors and added high-resolution HLA genotyping to study TCR occurrence patterns. In the later analysis, no new phenotypic data were used to find candidate immune exposures; instead, reliance was placed on TCR beta sequences and their occurrence across donors. An earlier analysis of roughly 580 of the donors used high-throughput TCR beta sequencing to judge whether each TCR beta V gene segment behaved as functional or pseudogenic. Donor age, sex, ethnicity and CMV serostatus were compiled alongside the repertoire data. Genome-wide SNP genotypes for about 55% of the roughly 670 donors were used in a later genetic analysis, which treated that subset as a discovery cohort. All discovery cohort repertoires had been generated on a single sequencing platform. HLA typing included class I and class II loci at four-digit resolution. The number of donors typed differed by locus, with roughly 629-640 for A, B, C, DRB1 and DQB1, around 500 for DQA1, some 570 for DPA1, and approximately 470 for DPB1. Because of strong linkage in the cohort, roughly five DR-DQ haplotypes were treated as single units for association and clustering. Among roughly 370 genotyped donors of the cohort, an average of around 240,000 unique TCR beta nucleotide sequences were sequenced per donor, around 20% of them non-productive. The investigation overall reported the following: A later analysis reported that several top co-occurrence clusters appeared linked to parvovirus B19, influenza, CMV and Epstein-Barr virus. The presence/absence analyses assumed that sequencing depth was roughly uniform across donors, and that assumption may not be true. Because counts were too low, about 17 rarely observed V segments, including chromosome 9 orphons, were excluded from the earlier analysis of 500 to 700 of the donors. This cohort had only TCR beta chains sequenced, and the lack of alpha or paired-chain data limited which features could be detected. The study listed 150 to 200 TCR beta chains as associated with cytomegalovirus. In a later genetic analysis, a missense DCLRE1C variant was associated with V-gene and J-gene trimming of TCR beta chains, and the association was replicated in an independent cohort. In both the original and validation cohorts, the classifier was reported to diagnose cytomegalovirus status with high specificity and sensitivity. In a later analysis, most CMV-associated TCR beta chains were found to appear HLA-restricted, with HLA associations seemingly driven largely by CMV exposure. The only immune exposure information available for the cohort was CMV serostatus. Assigning TCR associations to individual alleles was difficult when HLA alleles, especially DR and DQ, strongly co-occurred. Some IMGT-functional V segments, including TRBV6-2 and TRBV6-3, could not be distinguished by the 87-base-pair reads and were therefore excluded. Most TCR sequences were observed very rarely across donors, whereas some public TCRs were present in many individuals. In an earlier analysis of around 500 of the donors, most TCR beta V segments appeared in productive rearrangements about 90% or about 30% of the time, broadly matching IMGT annotations. A later genetic analysis reported fewer N-insertions in productive TCRs among donors in an Asian-associated ancestry cluster than the 666-donor mean. A later analysis found that TCR association rates varied across HLA loci, with DRB1 alleles showing the most associated TCRs and HLA-C alleles the fewest. Correlated functional status among segregating V segments might reflect linkage disequilibrium, but an unknown experimental factor could not be ruled out. A group of highly shared sequence variants was considered likely to be a technical artifact of the sequencing pipeline. The authors suggested that the approach could potentially be extended to other disease states and immunological phenotypes. Compared with equally common non-associated chains, HLA-associated TCR beta chains in a later analysis were more clonally expanded and had lower generation probabilities. Specific HLA alleles were associated with more than 15,000 TCR beta sequences at a false discovery rate of 0.05 in a later analysis. A further reported finding was that TCR beta sequences accurately predicted the HLA-A and HLA-B alleles for most subjects in the first cohort. In vitro tests confirmed that a few of the cytomegalovirus-associated TCR beta chains recognize cytomegalovirus antigens. Because some donors lacked HLA typing at each locus, the association tests relied only on the typed subset.

The protocol used for the library was the immunoSEQ multiplex PCR assay. For the multiplex PCR, a mixture combining 60 forward primers for TCR Vbeta segments and 13 reverse primers for TCR Jbeta segments was used. A multiplex PCR assay on genomic DNA amplified the CDR3 region of rearranged TCR beta genes. Amplified TCR beta libraries were sequenced as 87-base-pair reads on the Illumina HiSeq System. Per the original workflow: In a later analysis, 80 million or so unique TCR beta chains were counted across the approximately 620 repertoires, and roughly 10 million of these chains were shared by at least two donors. Raw reads were error-corrected and collapsed into unique sequences with a nearest-neighbor algorithm that merged closely related sequences to remove PCR and sequencing errors. CDR3 sequences were aligned to IMGT reference sequences to assign V, D and J gene segments. Each retained sequence needed at least a six-nucleotide match to both a V gene segment and a J gene segment. A rearrangement was called productive if the CDR3 had no stop codons and remained in frame with V and J, and every other rearrangement was called non-productive. CDR3 was defined according to IMGT convention as the region running from the second conserved V-encoded cysteine to the conserved J-encoded phenylalanine. The earlier analysis of 550 to 650 of the donors excluded any sequence lacking an unambiguous match to a single V gene segment. In an earlier analysis of several hundred of the donors, V segments were called functional above 56.7% productive rearrangements and were called segregating when the between-donor standard deviation exceeded 5%. To diagnose cytomegalovirus status from the catalog of TCR beta chain sequences, a statistical classification framework was built. In a later analysis, V and J genes were assigned by comparing TCR nucleotide sequences against IMGT/GENE-DB human TR gene sequences. Using the TCRdist pipeline, a later analysis assigned CDR3 sequences along with most-parsimonious VDJ recombination scenarios. In a later analysis, every TCR beta chain was defined by the combination of its CDR3 amino acid sequence and its V-gene family, and reads without a unique V-gene family were dropped. As a way to deal with suspected cross-contamination and a sequencing artifact, a later analysis dropped 450 to 600 nucleotide sequences that were highly shared and had low generation probability. In a later analysis, a clonal expansion index was calculated for each public chain from normalized within-repertoire ranks of inferred template counts. In a later analysis, generation probabilities were computed using a VDJ recombination model fitted to out-of-frame rearrangements, and the results were checked against IGoR. In a later analysis, TCR-TCR, TCR-HLA and TCR-CMV co-occurrence was scored with hypergeometric tests, and a repertoire-size bias correction was applied to TCR pairs. In a later analysis, false discovery rates were estimated by permuting HLA or CMV assignments 20 times. In a later analysis, co-occurring TCRs were grouped using DBSCAN, and TCRdist sequence similarity was added for clustering within HLA-allele-positive subsets. Repertoires with fewer than 30,000 or more than 120,000 public chains, plus five repertoires with anomalous nucleotide sharing, were excluded from co-occurrence clustering. As stored in TCRdb, this immuneACCESS dataset retains in-frame rearrangements with V and J assigned. A fraction of the clones does not appear; measured against another copy, unresolved V genes explain less than half of the discrepancy, and the remainder lacks a known reason. V, J and clone size are those of that table, while D and trimming were read from the DNA. The sample has about 87,000 clones on record, 70% to 80% of them singletons. In total, the top ten clones hold under 25% of the sample.

Based on the germline V gene, the CDR1 and CDR2 sequences are SGHVS and FNYEAQ. The CDR3 goes from the cysteine to the phenylalanine over 16 residues. Only the CDR3 part of the read is kept: 48 bases, read in frame from the first base. Cut back by 1 base and 5 bases, the V and J ends lie 15 bases apart. About this clone: Its antigen is unknown. Base qualities are not provided; no much larger clone lies one nucleotide away.

In total, 666 healthy bone marrow donors made up the cohort. Cohort members were all nominally healthy when sampled, although unrecorded immune exposures were likely present. The donor was CMV seropositive and belonged to the group of some 290 seropositive cohort members. A peripheral blood sample was provided by each donor, and peripheral blood mononuclear cells were used for TCR beta sequencing. Genomic DNA was extracted from the blood cell samples with the Qiagen DNeasy Blood Extraction Kit. In this chain, TRBV7-6 is recombined with TRBJ1-5, and the D gene may be TRBD1, 5 bases matching. The sequence was obtained from a man aged 25 to 45 in good health and CMV-seropositive. Material: PBMCs. Here is the DNA: TGTGCCAGCAGCTTAGGGGGGGACCTAAACTATCAGCCCCAGCATTTT. Its amino acids are CASSLGGDLNYQPQHF.